Each of the 20 T cell receptor beta chains below was sequenced from the same sample in a study of cytomegalovirus exposure and HLA in healthy donors. Method: immunoSEQ multiplex PCR; TCRdb's copy keeps in-frame clones and lacks some. The sample carries nearly 200,000 clones, roughly 84% recorded once. Material: PBMCs. All receptors come from a woman aged 25-40 years in good health and CMV-seropositive.

This clone was counted once. This rearrangement joins TRBV19 to TRBJ1-2, with 7 bases matching TRBD1. With 6 bases clipped from V and 4 bases from J, the junction kept 5 bases outside the gene matches. The CDR3 sequence is 13 residues long. Germline V CDR1 and CDR2: LNHDA, SQIVND (reference sequence). CDR3 bases: TGTGCCAGTAGACAACAGGGGACCTATGGCTACACCTTC. Amino acids: CASRQQGTYGYTF.

V usage is TRBV2 and J usage is TRBJ2-3, with TRBD2 matching over 13 bases. This CDR3 comprises 15 residues. CDR1 and CDR2 (germline): SNHLY, FYNNEI. V was pared by 5 bases and J by 3 bases, with 2 bases of the junction left unmatched. The CDR3 coding sequence is TGTGCCAGCAGTCAGACTAGCGGGAGGACAGATACGCAGTATTTT. Its translation: CASSQTSGRTDTQYF.

The chain couples TRBV30 to TRBJ1-5; D uncertain. Trimming shortened V by 4 bases and J by 4 bases, and 14 bases separated the two germline ends. CDR1 and CDR2 from the germline V gene are GTSNPN and SVGIG (reference sequence). The CDR3 covers 14 residues. The DNA for the CDR3 is TGTGCCTGGACGGACGGGATGGGTAATCAGCCCCAGCATTTT. This codes for CAWTDGMGNQPQHF. The full variable domain, rest sourced from reference TRBV30 and TRBJ1-5, is SQTIHQWPATLVQPVGSPLSLECTVEGTSNPNLYWYRQAAGRGLQLLFYSVGIGQISSEVPQNLSASRPQDRQFILSSKKLLLSDSGFYLCAWTDGMGNQPQHFGDGTRLSIL.

The J gene is TRBJ2-1, the V gene TRBV2; D possibly corresponds to TRBD2 (6 bases). CDR1 and CDR2 from the germline V gene are SNHLY and FYNNEI. This CDR3 comprises 13 residues. Trimming removed 3 bases at V and 7 bases at J, with 10 bases between. CDR3 in DNA: TGTGCCAGCAGTGAGGAGGGATTGAATGAGCAGTTCTTC. Protein sequence: CASSEEGLNEQFF.

The chain carries TRBV19 and TRBJ1-5; perhaps TRBD1 as D (5 bases). The V end lost 5 bases, the J end lost 0 bases, and 14 bases lay between the germline ends. This CDR3 comprises 16 residues. Per the germline V gene, CDR1 is LNHDA and CDR2 is SQIVND (reference sequence). The CDR3 reads CASSPRQWDSNQPQHF. The DNA of the CDR3 is TGTGCCAGTAGTCCCAGACAGTGGGATAGCAATCAGCCCCAGCATTTT.

The chain is built from TRBV29-1 and TRBJ2-7; perhaps TRBD1 as D (6 bases). The CDR3 spans 18 residues. The germline CDR1 and CDR2 sequences are SQVTM and ANQGSEA. V gave up 6 bases and J gave up 4 bases, with 31 bases separating them. CDR3 DNA: TGCAGCGTCGCTAAGGATAGTCCAGGGGCCGGGGTGAGATACGAGCAGTACTTC. This translates into CSVAKDSPGAGVRYEQYF.

Here the CDR3 DNA reads TGTGCCAGCAGTGTAGCCCCCGGGGACAGTGATTATCGTATCGCCTCTGGAAACACCATATATTTT. Translated: CASSVAPGDSDYRIASGNTIYF. The genes are TRBV6-1 and TRBJ1-3; 7 bases are shared with TRBD1. V lost 4 bases to trimming and J lost 0 bases; unmatched junction nucleotides: 24. CDR1 is MNHNS and CDR2 is SASEGT in the germline V gene. This CDR3 is built from 22 residues.

The chain links TRBV5-6 to TRBJ2-7; 8 bases match TRBD1. The CDR3 runs 14 residues. CDR1 and CDR2 from the germline V gene are SGHDT and YYEEEE. V lost 2 bases and J lost 5; bases outside the gene matches: 6. The CDR3 nucleotides read TGTGCCAGCAGCTTCCGAGGACAGGGCAACGAGCAGTACTTC. It encodes CASSFRGQGNEQYF.

This chain uses TRBV6-5 with TRBJ2-7; a weak D match, TRBD1 (6 bases). The CDR3 covers 15 residues. Trimming stripped 4 bases from V and 0 bases from J, with 13 bases between. Germline lookup yields CDR1 MNHEY and CDR2 SVGAGI. The CDR3 is CASSSPGQFSYEQYF. In DNA form, the CDR3 reads TGTGCCAGCAGTTCCCCCGGACAGTTCTCCTACGAGCAGTACTTC.

The V and J genes are TRBV9 and TRBJ2-3, with 8 bases aligning to TRBD2. CDR1 and CDR2 (germline): SGDLS, YYNGEE. Trimming took 2 bases from V and 7 from J; bases not matched to a gene: 9. CDR3 length equals 15 residues. Here the CDR3 reads CASSVQSGSLNTQYF. DNA for the CDR3: TGTGCCAGCAGCGTGCAAAGCGGGAGTTTAAATACGCAGTATTTT. Drawing the rest from reference TRBV9 and TRBJ2-3, the complete variable domain is DSGVTQTPKHLITATGQRVTLRCSPRSGDLSVYWYQQSLDQGLQFLIQYYNGEERAKGNILERFSAQQFPDLHSELNLSSLELGDSALYFCASSVQSGSLNTQYFGPGTRLTVL.

The chain joins TRBV27 to TRBJ1-5, with D possibly being TRBD1 (5 bases). Germline V lookup: CDR1 MNHEY, CDR2 SMNVEV (reference sequence). The V end was cut by 0 bases, the J end by 0 bases, with 9 bases between. CDR3 size: 16 residues. In DNA form, the CDR3 reads TGTGCCAGCAGTTTATCTGCAGGGTATAGCAATCAGCCCCAGCATTTT. Translating gives CASSLSAGYSNQPQHF.

This chain uses TRBV5-1 with TRBJ2-1, with no clear D. Germline V gene lookup returns CDR1 SGHRS and CDR2 YFSETQ. Trimming took off 0 bases at V and 5 bases at J, with 12 bases between the two ends. The length of the CDR3 is 15 residues. CDR3 loop: CASSLVSYPDNEQFF. The DNA of the CDR3 is TGCGCCAGCAGCTTGGTCTCCTACCCGGACAATGAGCAGTTCTTC.

This clone appeared a few times. The chain carries TRBV30 and TRBJ1-5; weak D call: TRBD1 (5 bases). Germline V gene data show CDR1 as GTSNPN and CDR2 as SVGIG (reference sequence). The CDR3 is 14 amino acids. Trimming pared 0 bases from V and 4 bases from J, leaving 10 bases between. The CDR3 DNA follows: TGTGCCTGGAGTGTTTCCCAGGGTAATCAGCCCCAGCATTTT. Translating gives CAWSVSQGNQPQHF.

A note on this clone: This sample includes further DNA sequences coding for the same CDR3. Here the CDR3 reads CASSLTSGSYEQYF. The DNA of the CDR3 is TGTGCCAGCAGTTTAACTAGCGGATCCTACGAGCAGTACTTC. The chain combines TRBV27 with TRBJ2-7; TRBD2 matches at 8 bases. This CDR3 spans 14 amino acids. Germline V CDR1 and CDR2: MNHEY, SMNVEV (reference sequence). V trimming: 2 bases; J trimming: 1 base; junction bases outside the gene matches: 1.

The chain has TRBV19 and TRBJ1-2, with a tentative D call TRBD1 (5 bases). Trimming shortened V by 6 bases and J by 8 bases, and 16 bases separated the two germline ends. This CDR3 has 13 residues. CDR1 is LNHDA, CDR2 SQIVND, per germline (reference sequence). CDR3 amino acids: CASRSRGSEGYTF. CDR3 nucleotide sequence: TGTGCCAGTAGGTCACGGGGGTCAGAAGGCTACACCTTC.

The chain employs TRBV9 and TRBJ2-1, with 9 bases lining up with TRBD2. Per the germline V gene, CDR1 is SGDLS and CDR2 is YYNGEE. Unmatched junction bases numbered 8, after V lost 4 bases and J lost 3 bases. CDR3 length equals 16 residues. The CDR3 DNA is TGTGCCAGCAGCCCGCTGGCGGGAGGGAGCTACAATGAGCAGTTCTTC. Encoded protein: CASSPLAGGSYNEQFF.

About this clone: Other DNA sequences of this sample code for an identical CDR3. This chain uses TRBV2 with TRBJ1-5; TRBD1 matches at 7 bases. CDR3 length: 13 residues. With 6 bases clipped from V and 2 bases from J, the junction kept 1 base outside the gene matches. Germline-derived CDR1 and CDR2 are SNHLY and FYNNEI. DNA for the CDR3: TGTGCCAGCAGCGGACAGGGCAATCAGCCCCAGCATTTT. Translated, it gives CASSGQGNQPQHF.

Here the CDR3 reads CASSVGTSGSGYEQYF. The CDR3 bases are TGTGCCAGCAGTGTAGGGACTAGCGGGAGCGGCTACGAGCAGTACTTC. The V gene is TRBV28, the J gene TRBJ2-7; TRBD2 matches 14 bases. Per the germline V gene, CDR1 is MDHEN and CDR2 is SYDVKM. V lost 5 bases to trimming and J lost 3 bases; unmatched junction nucleotides: 6. The CDR3 consists of 16 residues.

This clone appeared once. The J gene is TRBJ1-3, the V gene TRBV4-1, with D uncertain. Trimming removed 0 bases at V and 7 bases at J, with 10 bases between. The germline V gene encodes CDR1 MGHRA and CDR2 YSYEKL. There are 14 residues in the CDR3. The CDR3 nucleotides read TGCGCCAGCAGCCAAGATCGGTTTATGAACACCATATATTTT. It encodes CASSQDRFMNTIYF.

The chain couples TRBV29-1 to TRBJ2-3; D gene uncertain. The CDR3 contains 13 residues. The V end was cut by 7 bases, the J end by 3 bases, with 14 bases between. From germline, CDR1 is SQVTM and CDR2 ANQGSEA. The CDR3: CSAQPYLTDTQYF. The CDR3, as DNA: TGCAGCGCCCAACCCTATTTAACAGATACGCAGTATTTT.